This T cell receptor (beta chain) was captured by sequencing in a study of human T cells and chemical hapten exposure. MiXCR, run by TCRdb on the 5' RACE reads, gives a single entry per CDR3 protein. The sample comprises some 150,000 distinct CDR3 sequences, 4.1% of which are singletons, and 1.3% to 1.5% rests with the top ten. Many counts were recorded for this clonotype. Whole blood, unfractionated, served as the material for total RNA extraction. The sequence was obtained from a female donor in good health.

CDR3 in DNA: TGTGCCAGCTCACCTGACGGGACTACGGATACGCAGTATTTT. Its translation: CASSPDGTTDTQYF. J is TRBJ2-3 and V is TRBV18, with 7 positions matching TRBD2. Germline-derived CDR1 and CDR2 are KGHSH and LQKENI. V lost 3 bases, J lost 6 bases, and 6 bases stayed unmatched. The CDR3 sequence is 14 residues long.